This TCR beta chain was observed in a study of T cell clonotyping in hematopoietic cell transplantation. Study overall: Recipient samples before transplant were obtained post-cytoreduction.

Study-level results: No sorting was done, leaving CD4 and CD8 contributions mixed. After transplant, recipient diversity fell while pathologically expanded clonotypes grew through day 180.

TCRdb's copy holds only in-frame clones and misses some; the assay was immunoSEQ multiplex PCR. The sample has tens of thousands of clones, 90% to 97% seen once. Concerning this clone itself: Antigen specificity is unknown.

Germline-derived CDR1 and CDR2 are GTSNPN and SVGIG (reference sequence). V lost 2 bases and J lost 1, with 14 bases in between. This CDR3 region has 15 residues. Time point reported: recipient sample about 28 days before transplant, after cytoreduction. Recipients were bled about 28 days pretransplant and at posttransplant days 30, 100, 180. The TCR was taken from a woman in her 50s with acute myeloid leukemia. Some clones in this sample may be carry-over from other donors' samples. This chain connects TRBV30 to TRBJ1-1; the D gene is possibly TRBD1 (6 bases). The sequencing here drew on peripheral blood mononuclear cells, taken before stem cell transplant. Written as DNA, the CDR3 is TGTGCCTGGAGTAATCCCGGGACACAGAACACTGAAGCTTTCTTT. This codes for CAWSNPGTQNTEAFF.